This T cell receptor (beta chain) comes out of a study of molecular identifiers for immune sequencing clone quantification (dated by TCRdb to 2017 to 2018). Some background on the complete study: For a replicate experiment, RNA from around 20,000 or 100,000 naive CD8 T cells was divided into five aliquots, of which four were sequenced. CD8 T cells were used in a methods study to benchmark molecular-identifier clustering-based TCR repertoire sequencing (MIDCIRS) and TCR RNA copy counting.

The receptor library was made with PCR. The reads were generated on a NextSeq 500. Preparation of bulk TCR libraries followed a previously described approach, with the TCR primers listed in Table S5. Purification of total RNA was performed with the Qiagen AllPrep DNA/RNA kit. Before any analysis, reads coming from multiple sequencing runs of the same library were combined into one pool. In the source study's methods: Only reads with exact TCR constant sequence were kept, trimmed to 150 nt, and grouped by their 12-nt molecular barcodes. Reads in each barcode group were sub-clustered using a 15% Levenshtein threshold, and a quality-weighted consensus sequence was built for each RNA molecule. Non-functional sequences were removed, as were lower-count sequences one edit away from another. Barcode sub-clusters with fewer than 20% of the maximum read count were removed, based on fitting two negative binomial distributions. TCRdb reran the public reads through fastp at Q25 and MiXCR, keeping productive beta chains. CDR3 protein sequences are deduplicated, and each keeps its most common genes and DNA. What appears here as the V and J calls and clone size reflects TCRdb's work, not the paper's. Across this sample there are roughly 100,000 distinct CDR3 sequences, with around 37% seen only once. The ten most abundant clones make up roughly 10% of the sample.

The CDR3 holds 13 amino acids from the cysteine to the phenylalanine. Only CDR3 DNA is held: 39 bases, read in frame from base 1. The V and J ends are trimmed by 6 bases and 6 bases, leaving 13 bases between them. CDR1 and CDR2, per the germline V gene (reference sequence), are MNHEY and SMNVEV. With respect to this clonotype: The antigen it binds to is not known. Per-base quality was not reported, and no clone a single base away is much larger than it.

Libraries of naive CD8 T cells were built from around 20,000 to 990,000 sorted cells, with 10%, 30% or 50% of the purified RNA used. On a BD FACSAria II, naive CD8 T cells were FACS-sorted as CD8+CD4-CCR7+CD45RA+ and collected into RLT Plus buffer. To test detection sensitivity, Jurkat RNA equal to 9 to 10 TCR copies was added to samples of 20,000-1,000,000 naive CD8 T cells. Enrichment of CD8 T cells was done with RosetteSep CD8+ T Cell Enrichment Cocktail plus Ficoll-Paque, and ACK red cell lysis came afterward. Study-wide findings and limitations: Naive libraries contained spiked-in Jurkat TCR RNA (roughly 10 copies' worth), which is not part of the donor repertoire. When barcode sub-clustering was left out, chimeric consensus sequences inflated TCR diversity, with chimeras reaching as high as 47%. A single cell's worth of spiked-in Jurkat TCR RNA was reported detectable even among about a million naive CD8 T cells. Highly expanded clone sizes could be underestimated because identical TCR molecules may share a barcode. Clones above 20 RNA copies held over 97% of molecules in CMV-specific effector cells but under 1% in naive cells. Modeling gave about 3.2 recovered TCR RNA copies per cell versus 8 to 10 by digital PCR, implying about 30% capture efficiency.

The sample taken for sequencing was naive CD8+ T cells from blood, with Jurkat cell RNA spiked in. What the cell subset or site label conveys for this sample: FACS-sorted CD8+CD4-CCR7+CD45RA+ naive T cells. The TCR was taken from a human donor in good health. Some libraries in this study had Jurkat cell RNA spiked in. The chain is assembled from TRBV27 and TRBJ2-3, with the D segment identity uncertain. CDR3 protein: CASRLKFVDTQYF. The nucleotides are TGTGCCAGCAGACTTAAATTTGTTGATACGCAGTATTTT.